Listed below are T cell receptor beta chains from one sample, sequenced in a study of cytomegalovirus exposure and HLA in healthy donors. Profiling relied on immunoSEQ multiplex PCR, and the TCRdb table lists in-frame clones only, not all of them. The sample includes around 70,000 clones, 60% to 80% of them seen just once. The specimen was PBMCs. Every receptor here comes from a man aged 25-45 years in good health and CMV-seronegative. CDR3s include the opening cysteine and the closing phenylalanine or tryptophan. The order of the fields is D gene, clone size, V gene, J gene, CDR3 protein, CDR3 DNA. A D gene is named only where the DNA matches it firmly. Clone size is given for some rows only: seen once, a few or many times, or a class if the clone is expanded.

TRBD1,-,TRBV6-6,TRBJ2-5,CASSYGTETQETQYF,TGTGCCAGCAGTTATGGGACAGAGACTCAAGAGACCCAGTACTTC
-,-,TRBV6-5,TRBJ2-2,CASSRQGQGSGELFF,TGTGCCAGCAGTAGACAAGGGCAGGGTTCCGGGGAGCTGTTTTTT
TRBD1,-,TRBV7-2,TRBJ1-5,CASSSDRGNQPQHF,TGTGCCAGCAGCTCTGACAGGGGAAATCAGCCCCAGCATTTT
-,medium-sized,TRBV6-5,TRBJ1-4,CASSYSGQINEKLFF,TGTGCCAGCAGTTACTCGGGCCAGATTAATGAAAAACTGTTTTTT
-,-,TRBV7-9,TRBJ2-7,CASSLGQQISYEQYF,TGTGCCAGCAGCTTAGGACAGCAAATCTCCTACGAGCAGTACTTC
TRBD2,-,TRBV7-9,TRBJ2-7,CASSLLAGDQYEQYF,TGTGCCAGCAGCCTACTAGCGGGGGATCAGTACGAGCAGTACTTC
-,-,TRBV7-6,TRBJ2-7,CASRDFRGGKYF,TGTGCCAGCAGGGATTTCAGAGGGGGAAAGTACTTC
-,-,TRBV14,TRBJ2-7,CASSQGRTGLYEQYF,TGTGCCAGCAGCCAAGGTCGTACAGGTCTCTACGAGCAGTACTTC
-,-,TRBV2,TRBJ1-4,CVLSRGEKLFF,TGTGTCCTCAGCCGGGGGGAAAAACTGTTTTTT
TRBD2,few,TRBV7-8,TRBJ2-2,CASSFLPPGGPGELFF,TGTGCCAGCAGCTTTCTTCCCCCGGGGGGGCCCGGGGAGCTGTTTTTT
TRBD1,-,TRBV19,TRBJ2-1,CASTWTGGGEQFF,TGTGCCAGTACCTGGACAGGGGGGGGTGAGCAGTTCTTC
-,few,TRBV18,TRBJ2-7,CASSPMAPRFEQYF,TGTGCCAGCTCCCCGATGGCACCACGCTTCGAGCAGTACTTC
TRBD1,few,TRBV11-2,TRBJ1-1,CASSHQRGGGSVEAFF,TGTGCCAGCAGCCACCAAAGAGGGGGCGGAAGTGTTGAAGCTTTCTTT
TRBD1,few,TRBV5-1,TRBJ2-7,CASSYDRDGSYEQYF,TGCGCCAGCAGCTATGACAGGGACGGCTCCTACGAGCAGTACTTC
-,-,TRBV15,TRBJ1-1,CATSKDIYTEAFF,TGTGCCACCAGCAAAGATATCTACACTGAAGCTTTCTTT
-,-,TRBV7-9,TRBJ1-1,CASSLKGRDTEAFF,TGTGCCAGCAGCTTAAAGGGGAGGGACACTGAAGCTTTCTTT